What follows are 26 T cell receptor beta chains derived from one specimen sequenced in a study of beta chain features in type 1 diabetes. Isolated RNA was reverse transcribed in full, so expressed TCRB transcripts were sequenced. Libraries were prepared by immunoSEQ multiplex PCR; TCRdb keeps only in-frame clonotypes and omits some of them. This table holds 300,000 to 350,000 clones, 8% found once. The sample was central memory CD4+ T cells from blood. The receptors were gathered from a woman under 30 in good health.

This clone has just a few counts. The chain is built from TRBV4-3 and TRBJ2-7; D is possibly TRBD1 (5 bases). Per the germline V gene, CDR1 is LGHNA and CDR2 is YSLEER. The V and J ends lost 0 bases and 6 bases respectively, with 12 bases between them. There are 14 residues in the CDR3. The CDR3: CASSQDTRVTEQYF. CDR3 DNA: TGCGCCAGCAGCCAAGATACCAGGGTCACCGAGCAGTACTTC.

This chain links TRBV29-1 with TRBJ2-7; possibly TRBD2 for D (5 bases). Germline V gives CDR1 SQVTM, CDR2 ANQGSEA. The CDR3 is made up of 12 amino acids. The CDR3 loop is CSAPAGTYEQYF. The DNA of the CDR3 is TGCAGTGCCCCCGCGGGTACCTACGAGCAGTACTTC.

This clone was recorded at least ten times. V and J are TRBV15 and TRBJ1-1; 7 nucleotides agree with TRBD1. The V gene's germline CDR1 is LNHNV and CDR2 YYDKDF (reference sequence). J lost 8 bases, V lost 0 bases, and 6 bases had no gene match. The CDR3 is made up of 14 amino acids. The CDR3 DNA reads as TGTGCCACCAGCAGAGATGGGAACAGGGGAGAAGCTTTCTTT. As protein: CATSRDGNRGEAFF.

The V call is TRBV11-2, the J call TRBJ2-7; no reliable D call. V was trimmed by 4 bases and J by 2 bases, leaving 12 bases between them. Per the germline V gene, CDR1 is SGHAT and CDR2 is FQNNGV. The CDR3 contains 14 residues. CDR3 in DNA: TGTGCCAGCAGCTCTGACATAGGCCCCTACGAGCAGTACTTC. As protein: CASSSDIGPYEQYF.

There are many counts of this clone. This chain uses TRBV4-3 with TRBJ2-1, with 10 bases matching TRBD2. The J segment lost 2 bases and the V segment lost 4 bases, leaving 8 bases of the junction unmatched. Germline V lookup: CDR1 LGHNA, CDR2 YSLEER. The CDR3 sequence is 17 residues long. The CDR3 sequence: CASSPRTSGRTYNEQFF. CDR3 nucleotides: TGCGCCAGCAGCCCTAGGACTAGCGGTAGGACCTACAATGAGCAGTTCTTC.

This clone was counted only a few times. The chain links TRBV13 to TRBJ2-7; 8 bases line up with TRBD1. CDR3 size: 13 residues. V gave up 2 bases and J gave up 7 bases; unmatched junction bases: 4. Germline V gives CDR1 PRHDT, CDR2 FYEKMQ (reference sequence). CDR3 DNA sequence: TGTGCCAGCAGCTTAACGACAGGGGTGGAGCAGTACTTC. Its translation: CASSLTTGVEQYF.

This clone was picked up a small number of times. A much larger clonotype is one base distant, so this may be a read error. This sample includes further DNA sequences coding for the same CDR3. The chain links TRBV7-2 to TRBJ2-5; D unclear. There are 12 residues in the CDR3. The germline V and J ends were trimmed by 5 bases and 5 bases, with 9 bases remaining between them. Germline CDR1 SGHTA, CDR2 FQGNSA. CDR3 sequence reads: CASSPQRETQYF. The CDR3 DNA sequence: TGTGCCAGCAGCCCCCAGAGGGAGACCCAGTACTTC.

The V and J genes are TRBV28 and TRBJ2-7; 12 bases match TRBD2. This CDR3 contains 14 residues. Germline assignment: CDR1 MDHEN and CDR2 SYDVKM. The V segment lost 2 bases and the J segment 7 bases; nucleotides outside the gene matches: 3. The CDR3, as DNA: TGTGCCAGCAGTTTACTAGCGGGAGGGCAAGAGCAGTACTTC. Encoded protein: CASSLLAGGQEQYF.

This clone was found a few times. The chain links TRBV5-1 to TRBJ2-7, with 7 bases that match TRBD1. The V segment lost 4 bases and the J segment 0 bases; nucleotides outside the gene matches: 7. This CDR3 is 15 amino acids long. CDR1 is SGHRS, CDR2 YFSETQ, per germline. The CDR3 DNA reads as TGCGCCAGCAGCGGTAGCGACAGGGCCTCCTACGAGCAGTACTTC. It specifies CASSGSDRASYEQYF. The full variable domain, completed using reference TRBV5-1 and TRBJ2-7, is KAGVTQTPRYLIKTRGQQVTLSCSPISGHRSVSWYQQTPGQGLQFLFEYFSETQRNKGNFPGRFSGRQFSNSRSEMNVSTLELGDSALYLCASSGSDRASYEQYFGPGTRLTVT.

The chain uses TRBV15 and TRBJ2-5; no clear D gene. V lost 1 base, J lost 5 bases, and 20 bases lay in between. This CDR3 comprises 17 residues. The germline V gene encodes CDR1 LNHNV and CDR2 YYDKDF (reference sequence). The CDR3 protein is CATSRVNRWSSGETQYF. In DNA form, the CDR3 reads TGTGCCACCAGCAGAGTAAACCGATGGAGCAGTGGGGAGACCCAGTACTTC.

This rearrangement joins TRBV7-2 to TRBJ2-3; 10 bases align to TRBD2. After removal of 5 bases from V and 2 bases from J, the junction contained 7 bases not matched to a gene. In germline, CDR1 is SGHTA, CDR2 FQGNSA. CDR3 size: 16 residues. CDR3 bases: TGTGCCAGCAGCATAATAGCGGGAGGTGACACAGATACGCAGTATTTT. Translating it yields CASSIIAGGDTDTQYF.

Only a few counts were recorded for this clone. This sequence joins TRBV28 and TRBJ1-5; D remains unclear. Germline V CDR1 and CDR2: MDHEN, SYDVKM. The ends were cut back, 10 bases at V and 4 bases at J, with 5 bases in the middle. This CDR3 has 10 residues. This CDR3 reads CAIGNQPQHF. In nucleotides, the CDR3 is TGTGCCATTGGTAATCAGCCCCAGCATTTT. The complete variable domain, with remaining parts taken from reference TRBV28 and TRBJ1-5, reads DVKVTQSSRYLVKRTGEKVFLECVQDMDHENMFWYRQDPGLGLRLIYFSYDVKMKEKGDIPEGYSVSREKKERFSLILESASTNQTSMYLCAIGNQPQHFGDGTRLSIL.

This clone was counted ten times or more. This chain uses TRBV14 with TRBJ2-5, with 12 bases identical to TRBD2. The CDR3 has 16 residues. Germline V gives CDR1 SGHDN, CDR2 FVKESK. The trim removed 0 bases at V and 4 bases at J, leaving 3 bases unmatched. CDR3 sequence (DNA): TGTGCCAGCAGCCAAGAACTAGCGGGAGGTGGAGAGACCCAGTACTTC. Translating it yields CASSQELAGGGETQYF.

There are a few counts of this clone. The sample holds other DNA sequences that translate to the same CDR3. The V gene is TRBV28, the J gene TRBJ1-2; D perhaps matches TRBD1 (5 bases). From germline, CDR1 is MDHEN and CDR2 SYDVKM. This CDR3 is 13 amino acids long. The V end was cut by 3 bases, the J end by 2 bases, with 7 bases between. CDR3 coding DNA: TGTGCCAGCAGTTTTGGGGGGAACTATGGCTACACCTTC. Translating gives CASSFGGNYGYTF.

This clone was picked up a small number of times. The rearrangement joins TRBV7-8 to TRBJ1-2; possible D gene TRBD1, 5 bases. The CDR3 has 18 residues. The V end lost 0 bases, the J end lost 5 bases, and 22 bases lay between the germline ends. From germline, CDR1 is SGHVS and CDR2 FQNEAQ. For the CDR3, the DNA is TGTGCCAGCAGCTTAGCTTTCGGAGGGGAACTTGCCCGTTATGGCTACACCTTC. Residues: CASSLAFGGELARYGYTF.

Ten or more counts support this clone. The sample contains more than one DNA sequence encoding this CDR3. The V gene is TRBV7-3, the J gene TRBJ2-3, with TRBD2 identical over 16 bases. CDR3 length: 16 amino acids. CDR1 and CDR2 from the germline V gene are SGHTA and FQGTGA. V lost 5 bases, J lost 6 bases, and 5 bases stayed unmatched. The CDR3 sequence: CASSEGTSGRADTQYF. The CDR3 bases are TGTGCCAGCAGCGAGGGGACTAGCGGGAGGGCCGATACGCAGTATTTT.

The V call is TRBV28, the J call TRBJ1-4; D possibly corresponds to TRBD1 (5 bases). The CDR3 is 15 residues long. Germline values: CDR1 MDHEN, CDR2 SYDVKM. Trimming left V 7 bases short and J 11 bases short, with 23 bases between. The CDR3 DNA sequence: TGTGCCAGCACTCCGGGGCCCCCAGCTTCTTGGAAACTGTTTTTT. Amino acids: CASTPGPPASWKLFF.

This chain joins TRBV5-1 and TRBJ1-1, with D perhaps TRBD1 (6 bases). Germline V gene sequence: CDR1 SGHRS, CDR2 YFSETQ. V lost 0 bases, J lost 3 bases, and 9 bases lay in between. The CDR3 has 14 residues. The CDR3 DNA reads TGCGCCAGCAGCTTGGGGACAGCCCACACTGAAGCTTTCTTT. Amino acid sequence: CASSLGTAHTEAFF.

This clone was observed a few times. DNA of the CDR3: TGTGCCAGCAGCTTAAAGGATGGCTACACCTTC. It is translated as CASSLKDGYTF. The J gene is TRBJ1-2, the V gene TRBV7-9; no clear D. Per the germline V gene, CDR1 is SEHNR and CDR2 is FQNEAQ (reference sequence). Trimming removed 2 bases from V and 6 bases from J, with 4 bases in between. CDR3 length equals 11 residues.

This rearrangement joins TRBV20-1 to TRBJ2-7, with no clear D. The V end was cut by 2 bases, the J end by 4 bases, with 6 bases between. Germline V gene sequence: CDR1 DFQATT, CDR2 SNEGSKA (reference sequence). This CDR3 region has 11 residues. The DNA of the CDR3 is TGCAGTGCTAGAAAGGAGTACGAGCAGTACTTC. Translated, it gives CSARKEYEQYF.

This clone was counted only a few times. V usage is TRBV2 and J usage is TRBJ2-7; no definite D call. Trimming stripped 2 bases from V and 4 bases from J, with 9 bases between. Germline CDR1 SNHLY, CDR2 FYNNEI. The CDR3 covers 13 residues. Written as DNA, the CDR3 is TGTGCCAGCAGTGAATTACAACAATACGAGCAGTACTTC. As protein: CASSELQQYEQYF.

This clone turned up a few times. The DNA for the CDR3 is TGTGCCAGCAGCATCCTACGGGTGAACACTGAAGCTTTCTTT. Its protein is CASSILRVNTEAFF. The J gene is TRBJ1-1, the V gene TRBV7-8; no firm D call. The ends were cut back, 5 bases at V and 0 bases at J, with 10 bases in the middle. This CDR3 has 14 amino acids. The V gene's germline CDR1 is SGHVS and CDR2 FQNEAQ. Together with reference TRBV7-8 and TRBJ1-1, the CDR3 gives the full variable domain: GAGVSQSPRYKVAKRGQDVALRCDPISGHVSLFWYQQALGQGPEFLTYFQNEAQLDKSGLPSDRFFAERPEGSVSTLKIQRTQQEDSAVYLCASSILRVNTEAFFGQGTRLTVV.

This clone was found a few times. V and J are TRBV29-1 and TRBJ2-7; 10 bases fit TRBD2. CDR3 length equals 13 residues. The germline gives CDR1 SQVTM, CDR2 ANQGSEA. V lost 6 bases and J lost 2; bases outside the gene matches: 4. CDR3 sequence (DNA): TGCAGCGTCTCTAGCGGGGGCACCTACGAGCAGTACTTC. Protein sequence: CSVSSGGTYEQYF.

The V and J genes are TRBV7-9 and TRBJ1-5, with no clear D. Germline V CDR1 and CDR2: SEHNR, FQNEAQ (reference sequence). Trimming removed 1 base at V and 1 base at J, with 5 bases between. The CDR3 contains 14 residues. CDR3 residues: CASSLVGSNQPQHF. CDR3 DNA: TGTGCCAGCAGCTTAGTTGGCAGCAATCAGCCCCAGCATTTT. The variable domain in full, completed from reference TRBV7-9 and TRBJ1-5, reads DTGVSQNPRHKITKRGQNVTFRCDPISEHNRLYWYRQTLGQGPEFLTYFQNEAQLEKSRLLSDRFSAERPKGSFSTLEIQRTEQGDSAMYLCASSLVGSNQPQHFGDGTRLSIL.

This chain joins TRBV13 and TRBJ2-5; D possibly corresponds to TRBD2 (6 bases). Germline V lookup: CDR1 PRHDT, CDR2 FYEKMQ (reference sequence). Trimming took off 5 bases at V and 1 base at J, with 17 bases between the two ends. The CDR3 spans 16 residues. The CDR3 region is CASSRPRGGTQETQYF. The CDR3, as DNA: TGTGCCAGCAGCCGACCCCGGGGCGGGACCCAAGAGACCCAGTACTTC.

This clone was seen a handful of times. J is TRBJ2-5 and V is TRBV18; D may be TRBD2 (5 bases). The V gene's germline CDR1 is KGHSH and CDR2 LQKENI. Trimming removed 3 bases at V and 6 bases at J, with 14 bases between. The CDR3 contains 14 residues. This CDR3 reads CASSPPSSSQTQYF. As DNA, the CDR3 is TGTGCCAGCTCACCCCCCTCTAGCTCCCAGACCCAGTACTTC.